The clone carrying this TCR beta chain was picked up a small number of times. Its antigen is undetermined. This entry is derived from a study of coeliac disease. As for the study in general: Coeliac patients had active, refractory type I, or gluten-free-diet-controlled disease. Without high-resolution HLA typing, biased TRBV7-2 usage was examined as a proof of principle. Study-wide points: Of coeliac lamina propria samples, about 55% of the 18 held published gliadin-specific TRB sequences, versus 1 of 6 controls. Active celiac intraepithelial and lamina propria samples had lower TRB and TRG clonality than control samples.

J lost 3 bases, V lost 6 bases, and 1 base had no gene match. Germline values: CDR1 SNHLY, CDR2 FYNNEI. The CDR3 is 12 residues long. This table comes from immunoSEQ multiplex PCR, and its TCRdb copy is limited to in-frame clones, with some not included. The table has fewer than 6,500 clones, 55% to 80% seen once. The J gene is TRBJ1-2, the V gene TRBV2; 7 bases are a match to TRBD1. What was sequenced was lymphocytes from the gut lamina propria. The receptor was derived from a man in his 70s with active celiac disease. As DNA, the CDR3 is TGTGCCAGCAGCGGACAGGACTATGGCTACACCTTC. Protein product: CASSGQDYGYTF. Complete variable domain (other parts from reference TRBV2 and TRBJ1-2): EPEVTQTPSHQVTQMGQEVILRCVPISNHLYFYWYRQILGQKVEFLVSFYNNEISEKSEIFDDQFSVERPDGSNFTLKIRSTKLEDSAMYFCASSGQDYGYTFGSGTRLTVV.